Listed here are 2 T cell receptor beta chains from one sample, sequenced in a study of blood T cell repertoires in COVID-19. Assay: immunoSEQ multiplex PCR; the TCRdb copy retains only in-frame clones and omits some. The sample has about 120,000 clones; 81% are singletons. Source material: peripheral blood. These receptors all come from a man aged 45-65 years with acute or convalescent COVID-19.

The chain recombines TRBV7-9 with TRBJ2-2; TRBD2 agrees at 8 bases. Losses at the gene ends were 2 bases for V and 4 bases for J; bases not matched to a gene: 12. Germline V gene sequence: CDR1 SEHNR, CDR2 FQNEAQ (reference sequence). The CDR3 totals 18 residues. The CDR3 sequence is CASSLQTGGGGTTGELFF. DNA of the CDR3: TGTGCCAGCAGCTTACAAACAGGAGGCGGGGGGACCACCGGGGAGCTGTTTTTT. Drawing the rest from reference TRBV7-9 and TRBJ2-2, the complete variable domain is DTGVSQNPRHKITKRGQNVTFRCDPISEHNRLYWYRQTLGQGPEFLTYFQNEAQLEKSRLLSDRFSAERPKGSFSTLEIQRTEQGDSAMYLCASSLQTGGGGTTGELFFGEGSRLTVL.

This clone was picked up one time. The genes are TRBV5-1 and TRBJ1-6; 7 bases are a match to TRBD1. Germline CDR1 is SGHRS and CDR2 is YFSETQ. V lost 4 bases, J lost 0 bases, and 4 bases stayed unmatched. This CDR3 comprises 16 residues. CDR3 DNA: TGCGCCAGCAGCCTCGGACAGGTCTCCTATAATTCACCCCTCCACTTT. It translates to CASSLGQVSYNSPLHF.